This TCR beta chain was identified in a study of OX40 agonist ivuxolimab in advanced cancers. Study-wide results and limits: Fewer expanded clones were found on average in CD4+ than in CD8+ T cells. Clonal expansion was seen in CD4+ and CD8+ blood T cells by week 6 at 0.1 to 3.0 mg/kg.

Autoimmune disease history or systemic immunosuppression meant exclusion. A note on this clone: The antigen is undetermined.

Assay: immunoSEQ multiplex PCR; the TCRdb copy retains only in-frame clones and omits some. The sample holds fewer than 60,000 clones, about 85% seen once. Germline V gene data show CDR1 as MGHDK and CDR2 as SYGVNS. The CDR3 has 13 residues. Trimming left V 5 bases short and J 2 bases short, with 7 bases between. The chain has TRBV25-1 and TRBJ1-5; TRBD1 might be the D (6 bases). The source material was CD4+ or CD8+ T cells sorted from blood, sampled in a trial of the OX40 agonist ivuxolimab. The receptor was isolated from an adult with an advanced solid tumor such as melanoma, head and neck, liver or kidney cancer. The CDR3 loop reads CASSPGGNQPQHF. As DNA, the CDR3 is TGTGCCAGCAGTCCAGGGGGCAATCAGCCCCAGCATTTT.